The rows below give T cell receptor beta chains drawn from one sample of a study of cytomegalovirus exposure and HLA in healthy donors. Only in-frame clones appear in the TCRdb table, and some are missing; sequencing was by immunoSEQ multiplex PCR. Of some 99,000 clones listed, around three quarters were seen once; the top ten hold 1.5% to 2.5%. Sequenced material: PBMCs. These receptors all stem from a man between 40 and 49 years old in good health and CMV-seronegative. CDR3s include the opening cysteine and the closing phenylalanine or tryptophan. The order of the fields is clone size, V gene, D gene, J gene, CDR3 protein, CDR3 DNA. The D gene is left open where the match is weak. Part of the rows lack a size; the others show once, few, many or a class for expanded clones.

-,TRBV5-1,-,TRBJ1-3,CASRTTIYF,TGCGCCAGCAGAACAACCATATATTTT
-,TRBV30,-,TRBJ2-2,CAWGQARTGELFF,TGTGCCTGGGGCCAGGCCCGAACCGGGGAGCTGTTTTTT
-,TRBV19,-,TRBJ2-2,CASKWGHNTGELFF,TGTGCCAGTAAATGGGGACATAACACCGGGGAGCTGTTTTTT
-,TRBV7-9,TRBD1,TRBJ1-5,CASSFTGGNQPQHF,TGTGCCAGCAGCTTCACAGGGGGAAATCAGCCCCAGCATTTT
few,TRBV4-3,TRBD1,TRBJ2-2,CASSQVGTGTGELFF,TGCGCCAGCAGCCAAGTGGGGACAGGGACCGGGGAGCTGTTTTTT
-,TRBV7-2,-,TRBJ1-5,CASSLVEGQVPSSNQPQHF,TGTGCCAGCAGCTTAGTTGAGGGTCAGGTCCCCTCCAGCAATCAGCCCCAGCATTTT
-,TRBV18,-,TRBJ2-7,CASSPPAAGVGYEQYF,TGTGCCAGCTCACCCCCGGCGGCAGGGGTAGGCTACGAGCAGTACTTC
-,TRBV18,-,TRBJ2-7,CASSPPVYFSEQYF,TGTGCCAGCTCCCCACCCGTGTACTTTTCCGAGCAGTACTTC
-,TRBV20-1,TRBD1,TRBJ2-7,CSANRGHEQYF,TGCAGTGCCAACAGGGGCCACGAGCAGTACTTC
-,TRBV15,-,TRBJ1-5,CATSPDSHSNQPQHF,TGTGCCACCAGTCCGGACAGTCATAGCAATCAGCCCCAGCATTTT
-,TRBV6-5,-,TRBJ2-1,CASSYSPGNLYNEQFF,TGTGCCAGCAGTTACTCGCCAGGTAATCTTTACAATGAGCAGTTCTTC